This TCR beta chain emerged from a study of regulatory T cells in long-lasting Graves disease. Time point defined: persistent/refractory GD, antithyroid drugs over 5 years with positive TRAb. There was RNA extracted from PBMCs, and the TCR library was made from it. Germline CDR1 and CDR2: GTSNPN and SVGIG (reference sequence). Unmatched junction bases numbered 5, after V lost 2 bases and J lost 5 bases. The CDR3 is 14 residues long. This clonotype was seen ten or more times. Arm-PCR of CDR3 regions and iRepertoire HTBI primers were used to build TCR beta libraries. TCRdb re-derived calls from the multiplex PCR reads in MiXCR, one entry per CDR3 protein. The table records about 310,000 distinct CDR3 sequences, 22% of them present only once.

The origin of this receptor is a female donor with Graves disease. The sequences come from peripheral blood mononuclear cells (PBMCs), collected when the disease was refractory, from a patient treated with antithyroid drugs. The chain carries TRBV30 and TRBJ1-5, with 8 bases identical to TRBD1. The CDR3 region has the DNA TGTGCCTGGAGTAAGGACAGGGATGATCAGCCCCAGCATTTT. This translates into CAWSKDRDDQPQHF.